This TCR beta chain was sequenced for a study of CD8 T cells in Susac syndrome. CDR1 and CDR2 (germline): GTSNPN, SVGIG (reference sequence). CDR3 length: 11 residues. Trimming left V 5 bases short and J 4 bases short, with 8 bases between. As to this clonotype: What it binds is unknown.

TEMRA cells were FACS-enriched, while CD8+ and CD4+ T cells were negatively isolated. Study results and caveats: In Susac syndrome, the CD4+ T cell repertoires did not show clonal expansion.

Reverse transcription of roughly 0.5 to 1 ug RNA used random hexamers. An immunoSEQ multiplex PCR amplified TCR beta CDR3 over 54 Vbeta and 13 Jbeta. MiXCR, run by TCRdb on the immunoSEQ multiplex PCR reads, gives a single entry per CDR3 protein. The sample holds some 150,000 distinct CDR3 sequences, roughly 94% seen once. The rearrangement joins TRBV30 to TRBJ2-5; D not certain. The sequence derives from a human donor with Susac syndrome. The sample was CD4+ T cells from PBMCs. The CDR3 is CAWGSGETQYF. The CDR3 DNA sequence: TGTGCCTGGGGTTCAGGAGAGACCCAGTACTTC. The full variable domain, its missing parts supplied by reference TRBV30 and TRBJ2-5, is SQTIHQWPATLVQPVGSPLSLECTVEGTSNPNLYWYRQAAGRGLQLLFYSVGIGQISSEVPQNLSASRPQDRQFILSSKKLLLSDSGFYLCAWGSGETQYFGPGTRLLVL.